This TCR beta chain was identified in a study of blood T cell repertoires in COVID-19. V was cut by 8 bases and J by 1 base, with 14 bases left in between. The CDR3 has 15 amino acids. Germline loops: CDR1 MGHDK, CDR2 SYGVNS. The protocol was immunoSEQ multiplex PCR, while the TCRdb copy is restricted to in-frame clones and leaves out a portion. The top ten clones hold less than 40% of a sample with 70,000 or so clones, about 73% of them seen once. The source of this sequence is a woman between 65 and 79 years old with acute or convalescent COVID-19. The rearrangement links TRBV25-1 to TRBJ1-4, with D possibly TRBD1 on 5 matching bases. Sequenced: peripheral blood. CDR3 sequence reads: CASSRTGGTNEKLFF. In nucleotides, the CDR3 is TGTGCCAGCTCTCGAACCGGGGGAACTAATGAAAAACTGTTTTTT.